Presented here are 9 T cell receptor beta chains from one specimen sequenced in a study of shared clonotypes between healthy human individuals. Assay: immunoSEQ multiplex PCR; the TCRdb copy retains only in-frame clones and omits some. Of 900,000 to 1,200,000 clones in the sample, about four fifths were seen once. Source material: memory CD4+ T cells from PBMCs. Specified subset: CD45RA-negative fraction. All receptors derive from a man aged 18 to 30 in good health. Some clones in this sample may be carry-over from other donors' samples.

The V call is TRBV6-6, the J call TRBJ1-5, with D perhaps matching TRBD1 (5 bases). The CDR3 contains 16 residues. Germline V gene lookup returns CDR1 MNHNY and CDR2 SVGAGI (reference sequence). With 6 bases removed from V and 2 bases from J, the gap between germline ends came to 17 bases. CDR3 sequence: CASRGTKGDGNQPQHF. CDR3 bases: TGTGCCAGCAGGGGGACCAAGGGTGATGGCAATCAGCCCCAGCATTTT.

Comments on this clone: This specimen includes other DNA sequences encoding the same CDR3. The chain carries TRBV29-1 and TRBJ2-2; D remains ambiguous. The V end lost 4 bases, the J end lost 1 base, and 1 base lay between the germline ends. The CDR3 length is 11 residues. CDR1 is SQVTM and CDR2 is ANQGSEA in the germline V gene. The CDR3 DNA reads as TGCAGCGTTGGGAACACCGGGGAGCTGTTTTTT. Amino acids: CSVGNTGELFF.

This clone appeared once. The chain has TRBV28 and TRBJ2-3, with 8 bases fitting TRBD2. The V segment lost 3 bases and the J segment 4 bases; nucleotides outside the gene matches: 6. Germline lookup yields CDR1 MDHEN and CDR2 SYDVKM. This CDR3 spans 15 amino acids. The CDR3 coding sequence is TGTGCCAGCAGTTTGGTAGCGGGAACGTCAGATACGCAGTATTTT. Amino acids: CASSLVAGTSDTQYF.

The chain joins TRBV5-6 to TRBJ2-2; perhaps TRBD2 as D (6 bases). This CDR3 is built from 15 residues. Germline CDR1 reads SGHDT; CDR2 reads YYEEEE. Deletions cut 0 bases from V and 6 bases from J, with 12 bases between. This CDR3 reads CASSLGLRGSGELFF. Here the CDR3 DNA reads TGTGCCAGCAGCTTGGGGCTCCGGGGGTCCGGGGAGCTGTTTTTT.

The CDR3 sequence is CASSSPGLYLVWAQYF. The CDR3 DNA is TGTGCCAGCAGTTCCCCGGGACTATACCTTGTGTGGGCGCAGTATTTT. The genes are TRBV28 and TRBJ2-3; 7 bases agree with TRBD2. Germline V CDR1 and CDR2: MDHEN, SYDVKM. V trimming: 4 bases; J trimming: 10 bases; junction bases outside the gene matches: 17. There are 16 residues in the CDR3.

This chain joins TRBV4-3 and TRBJ2-7; possible D gene TRBD2, 6 bases. The CDR3 extends over 13 amino acids. The germline V gene encodes CDR1 LGHNA and CDR2 YSLEER. Trimming stripped 1 base from V and 6 bases from J, with 10 bases between. This CDR3 is CASSQALASEQYF. In DNA, the CDR3 is TGCGCCAGCAGCCAAGCCCTAGCGTCCGAGCAGTACTTC.

This sequence joins TRBV30 and TRBJ1-2; D is ambiguous. Trimming shortened V by 2 bases and J by 4 bases, and 11 bases separated the two germline ends. The CDR3 covers 13 residues. The germline V gene encodes CDR1 GTSNPN and CDR2 SVGIG (reference sequence). This CDR3 reads CAWSRQSFYGYTF. CDR3 bases: TGTGCCTGGAGTAGACAAAGCTTCTATGGCTACACCTTC.

This clone was seen more than once but under ten times. The V call is TRBV6-6, the J call TRBJ2-6; D is perhaps TRBD2 (6 bases). Per the germline V gene, CDR1 is MNHNY and CDR2 is SVGAGI (reference sequence). Trimming shortened V by 11 bases and J by 1 base, and 6 bases separated the two germline ends. The CDR3 has 12 residues. In nucleotides, the CDR3 is TGTGCCGCGGGATCTGGGGCCAACGTCCTGACTTTC. It is translated as CAAGSGANVLTF.

This chain joins TRBV15 and TRBJ2-7; D might be TRBD2 (6 bases). Germline lookup yields CDR1 LNHNV and CDR2 YYDKDF (reference sequence). The CDR3 loop spans 13 amino acids. Trimming took off 4 bases at V and 10 bases at J, with 17 bases between the two ends. Here the CDR3 reads CATSTTLAYEQYF. The CDR3, as DNA: TGTGCCACCAGCACCACCCTAGCGTATGAACAGTACTTC.